A single sample gave rise to the 24 T cell receptor beta chains below, sequenced in a study of neurological immune-mediated disorders. Described time point: technical triplicate 2. TCRdb reprocessed the 5' RACE reads with MiXCR, giving one entry per CDR3 protein. This sample yields fewer than 40,000 distinct CDR3 sequences, of which about an eighth are seen a single time; 5% to 6.5% belongs to the top ten. The source material was CD4+ T cells from blood. Source of these receptors: a female donor with HTLV-1-associated myelopathy (HAM/TSP).

In its sample, this clonotype is medium-sized (0.01 to 0.1%). V is TRBV7-6 and J is TRBJ1-6; D is ambiguous. This CDR3 has 15 amino acids. V was shortened by 5 bases and J by 6 bases, with 14 bases between the two germline ends. Germline V gene lookup returns CDR1 SGHVS and CDR2 FNYEAQ. CDR3 in amino acids: CASSRRGGFNSPLHF. The CDR3 DNA follows: TGTGCCAGCAGCAGGCGGGGAGGGTTTAATTCACCCCTCCACTTT.

This clonotype was seen at least ten times. At one boundary the junction diverges from the germline segment, which might be a read error. The chain recombines TRBV7-2 with TRBJ2-3, with TRBD2 matching over 9 bases. Germline CDR1 and CDR2: SGHTA and FQGNSA. CDR3 length: 15 amino acids. DNA for the CDR3: TGTGTCAGCAGGTTAGCTAGCGGGGCAACAGATACGCAGTATTTT. This gives the protein CVSRLASGATDTQYF.

This clonotype has at least ten counts. J is TRBJ2-3 and V is TRBV30; no clear D. The CDR3 totals 13 residues. V lost 3 bases and J lost 3, with 10 bases in between. Germline V CDR1 and CDR2: GTSNPN, SVGIG (reference sequence). CDR3 protein: CAWSPTGTDTQYF. As DNA, the CDR3 is TGTGCCTGGAGCCCCACCGGGACAGATACGCAGTATTTT.

This clonotype was detected ten times or more. This chain uses TRBV20-1 with TRBJ2-2; 7 positions agree with TRBD1. The CDR3 extends over 15 amino acids. J lost 2 bases, V lost 0 bases, and 3 bases had no gene match. Germline CDR1 is DFQATT and CDR2 is SNEGSKA (reference sequence). CDR3 protein: CSAREGTANTGELFF. The CDR3 bases are TGCAGTGCTAGAGAGGGGACAGCTAACACCGGGGAGCTGTTTTTT.

This clonotype was observed many times. The chain couples TRBV6-1 to TRBJ2-5; unclear D gene. In germline, CDR1 is MNHNS, CDR2 SASEGT. The CDR3 has 12 residues. V was cut by 10 bases and J by 1 base, with 10 bases left in between. This chain's CDR3 is CAIVPAQETQYF. In DNA, the CDR3 is TGTGCCATCGTTCCGGCCCAAGAGACCCAGTACTTC.

This clonotype was detected ten times or more. The chain couples TRBV9 to TRBJ2-7; 11 bases line up with TRBD2. V shed 3 bases and J 6 bases; nucleotides not matched to a gene: 2. The length of the CDR3 is 13 residues. Per the germline V gene, CDR1 is SGDLS and CDR2 is YYNGEE. The DNA for the CDR3 is TGTGCCAGCAGCGCTAGCGGGAGGAGCGAGCAGTACTTC. Translated: CASSASGRSEQYF.

The table lists this clonotype with many counts. This chain connects TRBV24-1 to TRBJ2-1; D not certain. In germline, CDR1 is KGHDR, CDR2 SFDVKD. Between the trimmed V and J ends, which lost 4 bases and 6 bases, there was a span of 15 bases. The CDR3 is 15 residues long. The CDR3 is CATSEPKKIGNEQFF. The CDR3 DNA sequence: TGTGCCACCAGTGAACCCAAAAAAATAGGCAATGAGCAGTTCTTC.

This clonotype was seen repeatedly, ten times or more. The CDR3 DNA sequence: TGTGCCAGCAGCTTGGCCTCTGGAGGGGCCCAAGAGACCCAGTACTTC. It encodes CASSLASGGAQETQYF. The gene calls are TRBV7-2 and TRBJ2-5; a weak D match, TRBD2 (6 bases). Trimming left V 3 bases short and J 1 base short, with 15 bases between. This CDR3 is 16 amino acids long. Germline lookup yields CDR1 SGHTA and CDR2 FQGNSA.

This clonotype was observed at least ten times. The CDR3 reads CASSEGYEQYF. In DNA, the CDR3 is TGCGCCAGCAGTGAGGGTTACGAGCAGTACTTC. The chain employs TRBV10-1 and TRBJ2-7; D is unclear. The CDR3 runs to 11 residues. The germline V gene encodes CDR1 WNHNN and CDR2 SYGVQD (reference sequence). The V end lost 2 bases, the J end lost 4 bases, and 3 bases lay between the germline ends.

The chain recombines TRBV7-9 with TRBJ2-7; TRBD1 or TRBD2 may be the D gene (7 bases each). V was pared by 6 bases and J by 5 bases, with 23 bases between. From germline, CDR1 is SEHNR and CDR2 FQNEAQ (reference sequence). The CDR3 loop spans 16 amino acids. Here the CDR3 DNA reads TGTGCCAGCAGTTCCCTCTACAGGGGACTATTGAACGAGCAGTACTTC. It encodes CASSSLYRGLLNEQYF.

This clonotype was recorded at least ten times. This chain joins TRBV20-1 and TRBJ2-2; 8 positions agree with TRBD2. CDR1 and CDR2 (germline): DFQATT, SNEGSKA (reference sequence). Germline trimming cut 6 bases from V and 4 bases from J; bases unmatched to any gene: 7. This CDR3 comprises 14 residues. CDR3 sequence: CSAVVRGGTGELFF. The CDR3 coding sequence is TGCAGTGCCGTGGTACGGGGGGGCACCGGGGAGCTGTTTTTT.

This clonotype has a count of ten or more. This CDR3 reads CASSLDRYGGEQYF. Here the CDR3 DNA reads TGTGCCAGTAGTTTGGACAGGTATGGGGGCGAGCAGTACTTC. This chain connects TRBV19 to TRBJ2-7; 7 bases are a match to TRBD1. Germline trimming cut 5 bases from V and 6 bases from J; bases unmatched to any gene: 10. Looked up from germline, CDR1 is LNHDA and CDR2 is SQIVND (reference sequence). The CDR3 is 14 amino acids. Full variable domain (rest looked up from reference TRBV19 and TRBJ2-7): DGGITQSPKYLFRKEGQNVTLSCEQNLNHDAMYWYRQDPGQGLRLIYYSQIVNDFQKGDIAEGYSVSREKKESFPLTVTSAQKNPTAFYLCASSLDRYGGEQYFGPGTRLTVT.

This clonotype was detected many times. This chain links TRBV4-1 with TRBJ2-3, with 8 bases fitting TRBD1. Germline CDR1 reads MGHRA; CDR2 reads YSYEKL. This CDR3 is built from 15 residues. Trimming at V came to 1 base and at J to 5 bases, leaving 5 bases not matched to a gene. CDR3 sequence reads: CASSQVNRGRDTQYF. Written as DNA, the CDR3 is TGCGCCAGCAGCCAAGTAAACAGGGGGAGAGATACGCAGTATTTT.

This clonotype occurred many times. The rearrangement uses TRBV20-1 and TRBJ2-3, with D perhaps TRBD2 (5 bases). This CDR3 region has 18 residues. Germline CDR1 DFQATT, CDR2 SNEGSKA (reference sequence). V was trimmed by 0 bases and J by 2 bases, leaving 21 bases between them. CDR3 sequence: CSARDPRRGGLDTDTQYF. Written as DNA, the CDR3 is TGCAGTGCTAGAGATCCCCGGAGAGGCGGGCTAGACACAGATACGCAGTATTTT.

This clonotype was picked up one time. The junction differs from germline at one of its ends, possibly a read error. The chain joins TRBV14 to TRBJ1-1; no clear D. Germline CDR1 SGHDN, CDR2 FVKESK. This CDR3 spans 12 amino acids. The CDR3, as DNA: TGTGCCAGCAGACAAGGCGTACTACGGGCTTTCTTT. The encoded protein is CASRQGVLRAFF.

The rearrangement uses TRBV6-6 and TRBJ2-5, with D perhaps matching TRBD1 (5 bases). With 4 bases removed from V and 2 bases from J, the gap between germline ends came to 14 bases. Germline V gene lookup returns CDR1 MNHNY and CDR2 SVGAGI (reference sequence). The CDR3 contains 15 residues. The DNA for the CDR3 is TGTGCCAGCAGTTTGGGGCTAGAGGTACAAGAGACCCAGTACTTC. This sequence encodes CASSLGLEVQETQYF.

This clonotype showed up many times. A much larger clone lies one base from this, so it may be a read error. V usage is TRBV20-1 and J usage is TRBJ2-5, with D unresolved. The CDR3 has 12 amino acids. Trimming stripped 3 bases from V and 2 bases from J, with 7 bases between. Germline CDR1 DFQATT, CDR2 SNEGSKA (reference sequence). CDR3 region: CSASLRQETQYF. For the CDR3, the DNA is TGCAGTGCTAGTTTACGTCAAGAGACCCAGTACTTC.

This clonotype was observed at least ten times. This chain joins TRBV21-1 and TRBJ1-6; the table assigns TRBD1, which was not confirmed against the DNA. TRBV21-1 constitutes a pseudogene. There are 17 residues in the CDR3. The CDR3 sequence: CASSKTGQGLIDSPLHF. CDR3 in DNA: TGTGCCAGCAGCAAAACCGGACAGGGATTAATCGATTCACCCCTCCACTTT.

This clonotype was recorded at least ten times. The V call is TRBV5-1, the J call TRBJ1-4; TRBD1 matches 7 bases. The CDR3 sequence is 16 residues long. Germline assignment: CDR1 SGHRS and CDR2 YFSETQ. V shed 0 bases, J shed 2 bases, and the junction held 4 bases outside the gene matches. The CDR3 here is CASSLGAQGTNEKLFF. CDR3 DNA: TGCGCCAGCAGCTTGGGTGCACAGGGGACTAATGAAAAACTGTTTTTT.

Many counts were recorded for this clonotype. The J gene is TRBJ2-5, the V gene TRBV9; D remains ambiguous. The CDR3 is 14 residues long. V was trimmed by 2 bases and J by 5 bases, leaving 13 bases between them. Germline loops: CDR1 SGDLS, CDR2 YYNGEE. For the CDR3, the DNA is TGTGCCAGCAGCGTCAGTCAGCTTGCTGAGACCCAGTACTTC. Translated, it gives CASSVSQLAETQYF.

This clonotype was found once. The rearrangement joins TRBV28 to TRBJ1-2; D gene unclear. V was clipped by 1 base and J by 11 bases, with 11 bases between them. This CDR3 has 12 residues. Germline V gene lookup returns CDR1 MDHEN and CDR2 SYDVKM. CDR3 loop: CASSLYNYRYTF. CDR3 in DNA: TGTGCCAGCAGTTTATACAACTATAGATACACCTTC.

This clonotype was seen ten or more times. The chain employs TRBV28 and TRBJ2-7, with D unclear. Germline V gene data show CDR1 as MDHEN and CDR2 as SYDVKM. CDR3 size: 14 residues. Trimming took off 4 bases at V and 6 bases at J, with 16 bases between the two ends. The CDR3, as DNA: TGTGCCAGCAGTTCGTGGGCCGGGTCTGGCGAGCAGTACTTC. Translating gives CASSSWAGSGEQYF. The whole variable domain, filled in from reference TRBV28 and TRBJ2-7, reads DVKVTQSSRYLVKRTGEKVFLECVQDMDHENMFWYRQDPGLGLRLIYFSYDVKMKEKGDIPEGYSVSREKKERFSLILESASTNQTSMYLCASSSWAGSGEQYFGPGTRLTVT.

This clonotype has at least ten counts. The chain joins TRBV11-3 to TRBJ1-6; D ambiguous. With 0 bases removed from V and 13 bases from J, the gap between germline ends came to 16 bases. CDR3 length: 15 amino acids. The germline gives CDR1 SGHNT, CDR2 YENEEA. CDR3 DNA: TGTGCCAGCAGCTTAGACCCCACGGGCTTTGGTCCCCTCCACTTT. Protein sequence: CASSLDPTGFGPLHF.

The rearrangement uses TRBV7-9 and TRBJ1-2; no clear D gene. Trimming left V 2 bases short and J 6 bases short, with 13 bases between. Germline V gene lookup returns CDR1 SEHNR and CDR2 FQNEAQ (reference sequence). This CDR3 comprises 14 residues. The CDR3 sequence is CASSLLGRQNGYTF. The CDR3 DNA follows: TGTGCCAGCAGCTTATTGGGCAGGCAGAATGGCTACACCTTC. Full variable domain (remainder filled in from reference TRBV7-9 and TRBJ1-2): DTGVSQNPRHKITKRGQNVTFRCDPISEHNRLYWYRQTLGQGPEFLTYFQNEAQLEKSRLLSDRFSAERPKGSFSTLEIQRTEQGDSAMYLCASSLLGRQNGYTFGSGTRLTVV.